These T cell receptor beta chains were read from a single sample in a study of T cell changes during pregnancy in multiple sclerosis. This table comes from immunoSEQ multiplex PCR, and its TCRdb copy is limited to in-frame clones, with some not included. The sample contains 45,000 to 55,000 clones, about 90% of which appear only once. Sequenced here: CD4+ T cells from peripheral blood mononuclear cells, sampled after pregnancy. The receptor set was obtained from a female donor in good health, enrolled as a control in a pregnancy study. Each CDR3 is given with its conserved first and last residue. D genes are given only for firm matches. Expanded clones are given a class, and other clones once, few, many or no size at all.

cdr3_aa: CASSEQGLGNQPQHF
cdr3_nt: TGTGCCAGCAGTGAACAGGGCTTGGGCAATCAGCCCCAGCATTTT
clone_size: .
j_call: TRBJ1-5
d_call: .
v_call: TRBV6-1

cdr3_aa: CASSRPGGEQYF
cdr3_nt: TGTGCCAGCAGCCGGCCCGGAGGAGAGCAGTACTTC
clone_size: .
j_call: TRBJ2-7
d_call: .
v_call: TRBV7-3

cdr3_aa: CASSPGTGGGNTIYF
cdr3_nt: TGCGCCAGCAGCCCGGGGACAGGGGGAGGAAACACCATATATTTT
clone_size: .
j_call: TRBJ1-3
d_call: TRBD1
v_call: TRBV4-3

cdr3_aa: CASSQGDRANTEAFF
cdr3_nt: TGCGCCAGCAGCCAAGGGGACAGGGCGAACACTGAAGCTTTCTTT
clone_size: once
j_call: TRBJ1-1
d_call: TRBD1
v_call: TRBV4-3

cdr3_aa: CASSQDGKFNEKLFF
cdr3_nt: TGTGCCAGCAGCCAAGACGGGAAATTTAATGAAAAACTGTTTTTT
clone_size: .
j_call: TRBJ1-4
d_call: .
v_call: TRBV14

cdr3_aa: CASSLGAGPRDTEAFF
cdr3_nt: TGCGCCAGCAGCTTGGGGGCAGGCCCGAGGGACACTGAAGCTTTCTTT
clone_size: .
j_call: TRBJ1-1
d_call: .
v_call: TRBV5-1

cdr3_aa: CASSRGQVIDGNQPQHF
cdr3_nt: TGCGCCAGCAGCCGAGGACAGGTAATAGACGGCAATCAGCCCCAGCATTTT
clone_size: .
j_call: TRBJ1-5
d_call: TRBD1
v_call: TRBV4-1

cdr3_aa: CASSPTAVGEAFF
cdr3_nt: TGTGCCAGCAGTCCCACAGCGGTGGGTGAAGCTTTCTTT
clone_size: .
j_call: TRBJ1-1
d_call: .
v_call: TRBV28

cdr3_aa: CASSLDTIGVGEQYF
cdr3_nt: TGTGCCAGCAGCTTGGATACTATCGGGGTCGGTGAGCAGTACTTC
clone_size: .
j_call: TRBJ2-7
d_call: .
v_call: TRBV5-4

cdr3_aa: CSVRTGKEKLFF
cdr3_nt: TGCAGCGTGAGGACAGGGAAGGAAAAACTGTTTTTT
clone_size: few
j_call: TRBJ1-4
d_call: TRBD1
v_call: TRBV29-1

cdr3_aa: CASSQGLSRNEQFF
cdr3_nt: TGCGCCAGCAGCCAAGGGCTATCGAGGAATGAGCAGTTCTTC
clone_size: .
j_call: TRBJ2-1
d_call: .
v_call: TRBV4-3

cdr3_aa: CASSRDREGYGYTF
cdr3_nt: TGTGCCAGCAGTAGGGACAGGGAAGGCTATGGCTACACCTTC
clone_size: few
j_call: TRBJ1-2
d_call: TRBD1
v_call: TRBV6-5

cdr3_aa: CASSYRTGVSYGYTF
cdr3_nt: TGTGCCAGCAGTTACAGGACAGGAGTGAGCTATGGCTACACCTTC
clone_size: .
j_call: TRBJ1-2
d_call: TRBD1
v_call: TRBV6-5

cdr3_aa: CASAGGSNQPQHF
cdr3_nt: TGTGCCTCGGCCGGGGGGAGCAATCAGCCCCAGCATTTT
clone_size: once
j_call: TRBJ1-5
d_call: .
v_call: TRBV2

cdr3_aa: CASSLGTGGAFF
cdr3_nt: TGTGCCAGCAGCCTCGGGACAGGAGGAGCTTTCTTT
clone_size: .
j_call: TRBJ1-1
d_call: TRBD1
v_call: TRBV7-3

cdr3_aa: CASSLGGGHGNTIYF
cdr3_nt: TGTGCCAGCAGCTTAGGGGGGGGGCACGGAAACACCATATATTTT
clone_size: .
j_call: TRBJ1-3
d_call: .
v_call: TRBV7-2

cdr3_aa: CASGGLATDTQYF
cdr3_nt: TGTGCCAGTGGTGGACTAGCGACGGATACGCAGTATTTT
clone_size: .
j_call: TRBJ2-3
d_call: TRBD2
v_call: TRBV12-5

cdr3_aa: CASSSRRSGITDTQYF
cdr3_nt: TGTGCCAGCAGCTCCCGAAGGTCGGGGATCACAGATACGCAGTATTTT
clone_size: .
j_call: TRBJ2-3
d_call: .
v_call: TRBV7-9

cdr3_aa: CASSSYSRGTEAFF
cdr3_nt: TGTGCCAGCAGCTCCTACTCCCGGGGCACTGAAGCTTTCTTT
clone_size: .
j_call: TRBJ1-1
d_call: .
v_call: TRBV7-2

cdr3_aa: CASSLDRLANYGYTF
cdr3_nt: TGTGCCAGCAGCTTAGACAGGTTAGCTAACTATGGCTACACCTTC
clone_size: .
j_call: TRBJ1-2
d_call: .
v_call: TRBV11-2

cdr3_aa: CASSFREGSYEQYF
cdr3_nt: TGTGCCAGCAGCTTCAGGGAAGGCTCCTACGAGCAGTACTTC
clone_size: .
j_call: TRBJ2-7
d_call: .
v_call: TRBV7-2

cdr3_aa: CASSPGMNEKLFF
cdr3_nt: TGCGCCAGCAGCCCCGGGATGAATGAAAAACTGTTTTTT
clone_size: .
j_call: TRBJ1-4
d_call: .
v_call: TRBV5-1